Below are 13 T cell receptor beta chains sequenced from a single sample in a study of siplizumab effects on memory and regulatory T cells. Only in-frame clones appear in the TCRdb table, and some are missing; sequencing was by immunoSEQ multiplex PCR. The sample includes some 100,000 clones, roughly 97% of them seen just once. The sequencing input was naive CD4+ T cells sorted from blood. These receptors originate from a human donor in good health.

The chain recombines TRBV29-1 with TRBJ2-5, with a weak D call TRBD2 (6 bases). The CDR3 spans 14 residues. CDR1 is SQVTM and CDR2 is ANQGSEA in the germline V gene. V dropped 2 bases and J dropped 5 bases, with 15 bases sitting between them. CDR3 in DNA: TGCAGCGTTGAATATGGGGGGACCGCTGAGACCCAGTACTTC. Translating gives CSVEYGGTAETQYF.

CDR3 residues: CASSWDRVNTEAFF. The DNA of the CDR3 is TGTGCCAGCAGCTGGGACAGGGTGAACACTGAAGCTTTCTTT. The genes are TRBV7-9 and TRBJ1-1; 9 positions match TRBD1. Germline values: CDR1 SEHNR, CDR2 FQNEAQ (reference sequence). With 4 bases clipped from V and 0 bases from J, the junction kept 0 bases outside the gene matches. CDR3 length equals 14 residues.

CDR3 region: CASSLGQGNYGYTF. The CDR3 nucleotides are TGCGCCAGCAGCTTGGGACAGGGAAACTATGGCTACACCTTC. This rearrangement joins TRBV5-1 to TRBJ1-2, with 7 positions matching TRBD1. The CDR3 contains 14 residues. The germline V gene encodes CDR1 SGHRS and CDR2 YFSETQ. V shed 0 bases, J shed 2 bases, and the junction held 1 base outside the gene matches.

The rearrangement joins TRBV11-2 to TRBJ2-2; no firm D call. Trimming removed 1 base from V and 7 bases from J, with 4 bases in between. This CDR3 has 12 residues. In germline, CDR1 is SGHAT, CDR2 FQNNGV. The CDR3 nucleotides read TGTGCCAGCAGCTTAGCCCTCGGGGAGCTGTTTTTT. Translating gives CASSLALGELFF.

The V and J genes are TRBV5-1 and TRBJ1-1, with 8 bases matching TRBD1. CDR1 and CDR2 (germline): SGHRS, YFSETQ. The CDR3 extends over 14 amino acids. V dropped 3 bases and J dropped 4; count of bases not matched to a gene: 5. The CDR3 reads CASSWSTGGTEAFF. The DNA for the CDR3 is TGCGCCAGCAGCTGGTCAACAGGGGGCACTGAAGCTTTCTTT.

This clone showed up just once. The CDR3 sequence is CASSSRLYEQYF. The CDR3 coding sequence is TGTGCCAGCAGCTCCCGTCTGTACGAGCAGTACTTC. The chain is built from TRBV6-5 and TRBJ2-7; the D is unclear. Looked up from germline, CDR1 is MNHEY and CDR2 is SVGAGI. Trimming removed 6 bases at V and 4 bases at J, with 10 bases between. The CDR3 sequence is 12 residues long.

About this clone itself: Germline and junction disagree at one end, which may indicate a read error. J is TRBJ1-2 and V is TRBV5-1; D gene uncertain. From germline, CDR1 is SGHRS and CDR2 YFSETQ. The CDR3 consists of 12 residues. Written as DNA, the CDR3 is TGCGCCAGCAGCCGTTCACTATATGGCCACACCTTC. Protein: CASSRSLYGHTF.

CDR3 sequence (DNA): TGTGCCAGCAGCTTAACGTTCCCCAAAACCCGGACAGGGGGTAATAGCACTGAAGCTTTCTTT. Amino acids: CASSLTFPKTRTGGNSTEAFF. This rearrangement joins TRBV7-3 to TRBJ1-1; 10 nucleotides align to TRBD1. The length of the CDR3 is 21 residues. J lost 4 bases, V lost 0 bases, and 20 bases had no gene match. Germline CDR1 SGHTA, CDR2 FQGTGA.

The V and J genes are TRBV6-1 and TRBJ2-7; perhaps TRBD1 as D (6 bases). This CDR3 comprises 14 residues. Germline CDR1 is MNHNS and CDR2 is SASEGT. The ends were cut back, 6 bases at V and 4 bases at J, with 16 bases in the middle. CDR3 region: CASSDTYRVYEQYF. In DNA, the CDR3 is TGTGCCAGCAGCGATACTTACAGGGTTTACGAGCAGTACTTC.

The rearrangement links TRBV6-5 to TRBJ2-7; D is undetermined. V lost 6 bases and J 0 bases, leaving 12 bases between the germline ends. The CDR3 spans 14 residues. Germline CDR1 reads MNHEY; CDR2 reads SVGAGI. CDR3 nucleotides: TGTGCCAGCAGCTCCCGCGTGGTCTCCTACGAGCAGTACTTC. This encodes CASSSRVVSYEQYF.

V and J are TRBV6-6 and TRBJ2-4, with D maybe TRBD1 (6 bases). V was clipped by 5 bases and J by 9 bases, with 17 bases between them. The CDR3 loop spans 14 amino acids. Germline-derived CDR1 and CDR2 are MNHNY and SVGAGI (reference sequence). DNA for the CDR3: TGTGCCAGCAGTCGGACAGAGAAGAGTAGCATTCAGTACTTC. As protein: CASSRTEKSSIQYF.

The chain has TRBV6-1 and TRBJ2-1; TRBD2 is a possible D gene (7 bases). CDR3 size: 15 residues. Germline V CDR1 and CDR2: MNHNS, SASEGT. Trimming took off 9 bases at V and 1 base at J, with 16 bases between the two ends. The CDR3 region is CASKGGVGSYNEQFF. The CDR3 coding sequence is TGTGCCAGTAAGGGGGGGGTAGGGTCCTACAATGAGCAGTTCTTC.

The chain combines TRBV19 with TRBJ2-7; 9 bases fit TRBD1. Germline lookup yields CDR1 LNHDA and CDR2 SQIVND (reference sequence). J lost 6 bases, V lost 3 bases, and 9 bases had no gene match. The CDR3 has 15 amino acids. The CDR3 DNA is TGTGCCAGTAGTATCGGGGACAGGGTTATCTCCGAGCAGTACTTC. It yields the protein CASSIGDRVISEQYF.